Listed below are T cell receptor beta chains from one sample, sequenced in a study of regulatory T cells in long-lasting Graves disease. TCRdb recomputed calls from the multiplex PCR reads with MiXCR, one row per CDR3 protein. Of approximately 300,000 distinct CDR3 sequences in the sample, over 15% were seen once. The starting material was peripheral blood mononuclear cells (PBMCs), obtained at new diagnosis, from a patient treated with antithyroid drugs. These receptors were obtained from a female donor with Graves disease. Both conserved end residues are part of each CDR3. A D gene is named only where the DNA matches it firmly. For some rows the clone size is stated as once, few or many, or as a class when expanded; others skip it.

CDR3nt: TGTGCCACCAGTGATCGACTAGCGGGACCCACCGGGGAGCTGTTTTTT
CDR3aa: CATSDRLAGPTGELFF
d_gene: TRBD2
v_gene: TRBV24-1
abundance: many
j_gene: TRBJ2-2

CDR3nt: TGCAGTGCTAGAGATGACAAAATTAGTGAAAAACTGTTTTTT
CDR3aa: CSARDDKISEKLFF
d_gene: .
v_gene: TRBV20-1
abundance: many
j_gene: TRBJ1-4

CDR3nt: TGTGCCATCAGTCTTAGCGGGAGTGGCAATGAGCAGTTCTTC
CDR3aa: CAISLSGSGNEQFF
d_gene: TRBD2
v_gene: TRBV10-3
abundance: few
j_gene: TRBJ2-1

CDR3nt: TGTGCCAGCAGCGCGGGCACTTCGGGCCGCACAGATACGCAGTATTTT
CDR3aa: CASSAGTSGRTDTQYF
d_gene: .
v_gene: TRBV9
abundance: many
j_gene: TRBJ2-3

CDR3nt: TGCAGTGCTAGAGAAATTTCCCGCGGCGAGCAGTACTTC
CDR3aa: CSAREISRGEQYF
d_gene: .
v_gene: TRBV20-1
abundance: many
j_gene: TRBJ2-7

CDR3nt: TGTGCCAGCAGTTTAACGGGATGGGCGAATGAGCAGTTCTTC
CDR3aa: CASSLTGWANEQFF
d_gene: .
v_gene: TRBV28
abundance: many
j_gene: TRBJ2-1

CDR3nt: TGCAGTGCTAGAGGAGTAACTAGCGGGAACGAGCAGTTCTTC
CDR3aa: CSARGVTSGNEQFF
d_gene: TRBD2
v_gene: TRBV20-1
abundance: .
j_gene: TRBJ2-1

CDR3nt: TGTGCCTGGAGTGGGGGTTCTGAAGCTTTCTTT
CDR3aa: CAWSGGSEAFF
d_gene: .
v_gene: TRBV30
abundance: many
j_gene: TRBJ1-1

CDR3nt: TGTGCCATCAGGGGCGGCTCCTACGAGCAGTACTTC
CDR3aa: CAIRGGSYEQYF
d_gene: .
v_gene: TRBV10-3
abundance: few
j_gene: TRBJ2-7

CDR3nt: TGTGCCAGCAGTTTACTAGCGACGGGGCGCGGCGAGCAGTACTTC
CDR3aa: CASSLLATGRGEQYF
d_gene: .
v_gene: TRBV27
abundance: many
j_gene: TRBJ2-7

CDR3nt: TGTGCCAGCAGTTTCGGCGGACAGGGCGGGAATCAGCCCCAGCATTTT
CDR3aa: CASSFGGQGGNQPQHF
d_gene: TRBD1
v_gene: TRBV12-3/TRBV12-4
abundance: many
j_gene: TRBJ1-5

CDR3nt: TGTGCCAGCAGTTTATTGAGGGGACGCACAGATACGCAGTATTTT
CDR3aa: CASSLLRGRTDTQYF
d_gene: .
v_gene: TRBV28
abundance: many
j_gene: TRBJ2-3

CDR3nt: TGTGCCAGCAGTCCCACGGGGAGGGAAAGCTCTGGAAACACCATATATTTT
CDR3aa: CASSPTGRESSGNTIYF
d_gene: .
v_gene: TRBV12-3/TRBV12-4
abundance: many
j_gene: TRBJ1-3

CDR3nt: TGCAGTGCTAGAGACCGGGTGAGGAATAATGAGCAGTTCTTC
CDR3aa: CSARDRVRNNEQFF
d_gene: .
v_gene: TRBV20-1
abundance: .
j_gene: TRBJ2-1

CDR3nt: TGTGCCAGCAGCCCCAGGGGAGCGGATGGCTACACCTTC
CDR3aa: CASSPRGADGYTF
d_gene: .
v_gene: TRBV4-2
abundance: .
j_gene: TRBJ1-2

CDR3nt: TGTGCCAGCAGACGCCTGTTCAGATATGAGCAGTTCTTC
CDR3aa: CASRRLFRYEQFF
d_gene: .
v_gene: TRBV12-3/TRBV12-4
abundance: few
j_gene: TRBJ2-1

CDR3nt: TGTGCCAGCAGTTTATCGGGTGCTTTGTCATATTTT
CDR3aa: CASSLSGALSYF
d_gene: .
v_gene: TRBV28
abundance: many
j_gene: TRBJ1-3

CDR3nt: TGTGCCAGCAGAGGGCTTGAGCAGTTCTTC
CDR3aa: CASRGLEQFF
d_gene: .
v_gene: TRBV2
abundance: many
j_gene: TRBJ2-1

CDR3nt: TGCGCCAGCAGCCAAGCCACGGGGTCCTACAATGAGCAGTTCTTC
CDR3aa: CASSQATGSYNEQFF
d_gene: .
v_gene: TRBV7-8
abundance: few
j_gene: TRBJ2-1

CDR3nt: TGTGCCAGCAGTTTCCTGGTCCCACAGGGGGACTCCTACAATGAGCAGTTCTTC
CDR3aa: CASSFLVPQGDSYNEQFF
d_gene: TRBD1
v_gene: TRBV28
abundance: many
j_gene: TRBJ2-1

CDR3nt: TGTGCCACCAGTGTCGGGACAGGGATCTACAATGAGCAGTTCTTC
CDR3aa: CATSVGTGIYNEQFF
d_gene: TRBD1
v_gene: TRBV24-1
abundance: few
j_gene: TRBJ2-1

CDR3nt: TGCAGTGCCAGACGAGCGGTCACCCCTTTTTCCTACAATGAGCAGTTCTTC
CDR3aa: CSARRAVTPFSYNEQFF
d_gene: .
v_gene: TRBV20-1
abundance: many
j_gene: TRBJ2-1

CDR3nt: TGTGCCAGCAGCTGGACAGGGTTGGCTGGCTACACCTTC
CDR3aa: CASSWTGLAGYTF
d_gene: TRBD1
v_gene: TRBV25-1
abundance: .
j_gene: TRBJ1-2

CDR3nt: TGTGCCAGCAGCTTAGTGGCTACAGGCGGTGAGACCCAGTACTTC
CDR3aa: CASSLVATGGETQYF
d_gene: .
v_gene: TRBV7-9
abundance: many
j_gene: TRBJ2-5

CDR3nt: TGTGCCAGCTCACCAGGAGGGGGAGGAGAGACCCAGTACTTC
CDR3aa: CASSPGGGGETQYF
d_gene: .
v_gene: TRBV18
abundance: many
j_gene: TRBJ2-5

CDR3nt: TGTGCCAGCAGTTTGACAGGGGGGGGCTTAAGCTCCTACGAGCAGTACTTC
CDR3aa: CASSLTGGGLSSYEQYF
d_gene: TRBD1
v_gene: TRBV6-5
abundance: many
j_gene: TRBJ2-7

CDR3nt: TGTGCCAGCAGCCAAGATCACCCGGGAGCGGGAGGCGGGTACGAGCAGTACTTC
CDR3aa: CASSQDHPGAGGGYEQYF
d_gene: TRBD2
v_gene: TRBV4-2
abundance: .
j_gene: TRBJ2-7

CDR3nt: TGTGCCAGCAGTCCAGGATCGGGCACTGAAGCTTTCTTT
CDR3aa: CASSPGSGTEAFF
d_gene: .
v_gene: TRBV12-3/TRBV12-4
abundance: many
j_gene: TRBJ1-1

CDR3nt: TGTGCCAGCAGCTTAGCCCACGAGCAGTACTTC
CDR3aa: CASSLAHEQYF
d_gene: .
v_gene: TRBV13
abundance: .
j_gene: TRBJ2-7

CDR3nt: TGTGCCAGCAGTGAGACTAGCGGAAGCTCCTACGAGCAGTACTTC
CDR3aa: CASSETSGSSYEQYF
d_gene: TRBD2
v_gene: TRBV2
abundance: .
j_gene: TRBJ2-7

CDR3nt: TGTGCCAGCAGTCCCACGGGAGGGTTGAGCAATCAGCCCCAGCATTTT
CDR3aa: CASSPTGGLSNQPQHF
d_gene: .
v_gene: TRBV28
abundance: many
j_gene: TRBJ1-5

CDR3nt: TGTGCCAGCAGCGAGACGTGGGGGCACCAGCCCCAGCATTTT
CDR3aa: CASSETWGHQPQHF
d_gene: .
v_gene: TRBV9
abundance: many
j_gene: TRBJ1-5

CDR3nt: TGTGCCACCAGTGATTTTAACAGGGCAAATGGCTACACCTTC
CDR3aa: CATSDFNRANGYTF
d_gene: .
v_gene: TRBV24-1
abundance: many
j_gene: TRBJ1-2

CDR3nt: TGCAGCGTCCCCCGGACTAGCGGGAGCTACAATGAGCAGTTCTTC
CDR3aa: CSVPRTSGSYNEQFF
d_gene: TRBD2
v_gene: TRBV29-1
abundance: few
j_gene: TRBJ2-1

CDR3nt: TGTGCCAGCAGCCGGGGGACAGGGGGCGAGGGCAATCAGCCCCAGCATTTT
CDR3aa: CASSRGTGGEGNQPQHF
d_gene: TRBD1
v_gene: TRBV7-2
abundance: .
j_gene: TRBJ1-5

CDR3nt: TGTGCCAGCAGTCAGGGACACGAGCAGTACTTC
CDR3aa: CASSQGHEQYF
d_gene: .
v_gene: TRBV28
abundance: many
j_gene: TRBJ2-7

CDR3nt: TGTGCCAGCATCCAGGACACGGTGAACACTGAAGCTTTCTTT
CDR3aa: CASIQDTVNTEAFF
d_gene: .
v_gene: TRBV28
abundance: many
j_gene: TRBJ1-1

CDR3nt: TGTGCCAGCTCACCATTCAGCCCGGCAGGGGTCACAGATACGCAGTATTTT
CDR3aa: CASSPFSPAGVTDTQYF
d_gene: .
v_gene: TRBV18
abundance: many
j_gene: TRBJ2-3

CDR3nt: TGTGCCAGCAGACAGACAGGGGGAACTAACTATGGCTACACCTTC
CDR3aa: CASRQTGGTNYGYTF
d_gene: TRBD1
v_gene: TRBV12-3/TRBV12-4
abundance: many
j_gene: TRBJ1-2

CDR3nt: TGTGCCAGCAGTTTAAGACTTAGCAATCAGCCCCAGCATTTT
CDR3aa: CASSLRLSNQPQHF
d_gene: .
v_gene: TRBV27
abundance: many
j_gene: TRBJ1-5

CDR3nt: TGTGCCAGCAGCCGTGGACAGTTATCTAACTATGGCTACACCTTC
CDR3aa: CASSRGQLSNYGYTF
d_gene: .
v_gene: TRBV11-3
abundance: .
j_gene: TRBJ1-2

CDR3nt: TGTGCCTGTGACCTAGCGGGAGGTACAGATACGCAGTATTTT
CDR3aa: CACDLAGGTDTQYF
d_gene: TRBD2
v_gene: TRBV30
abundance: .
j_gene: TRBJ2-3

CDR3nt: TGCAGTGCCCTCCAGGGGGCGAGTGGCTACACCTTC
CDR3aa: CSALQGASGYTF
d_gene: TRBD1
v_gene: TRBV20-1
abundance: many
j_gene: TRBJ1-2

CDR3nt: TGTGCCAGCAGTTTACCACTACTAGCGGGAGCCTACAATGAGCAGTTCTTC
CDR3aa: CASSLPLLAGAYNEQFF
d_gene: TRBD2
v_gene: TRBV28
abundance: .
j_gene: TRBJ2-1

CDR3nt: TGTGCTAGTGGTTTGGAATTATCTAGCACTGAGCAGTTCTTC
CDR3aa: CASGLELSSTEQFF
d_gene: .
v_gene: TRBV12-5
abundance: many
j_gene: TRBJ2-1

CDR3nt: TGTGCCAGCCGACGGGACATCCCCTACGAGCAGTACTTC
CDR3aa: CASRRDIPYEQYF
d_gene: .
v_gene: TRBV28
abundance: .
j_gene: TRBJ2-7

CDR3nt: TGTGCCAGCAGCCTTGGACGAACTCAGCCCCAGCATTTT
CDR3aa: CASSLGRTQPQHF
d_gene: .
v_gene: TRBV11-2
abundance: many
j_gene: TRBJ1-5

CDR3nt: TGTGCCAGTAGCTCTAGCGGGATATCCACAGATACGCAGTATTTT
CDR3aa: CASSSSGISTDTQYF
d_gene: TRBD2
v_gene: TRBV19
abundance: few
j_gene: TRBJ2-3

CDR3nt: TGTGCCAGCAGTTCCCGGACAGGGACATCCTACGAGCAGTACTTC
CDR3aa: CASSSRTGTSYEQYF
d_gene: TRBD1
v_gene: TRBV6-5
abundance: few
j_gene: TRBJ2-7

CDR3nt: TGTGCCAGCAGTTCTAGGGGGACAGGGATTGAAGCTTTCTTT
CDR3aa: CASSSRGTGIEAFF
d_gene: TRBD1
v_gene: TRBV28
abundance: many
j_gene: TRBJ1-1

CDR3nt: TGCAGTGCTAGAGATTTAAGTACCGGGGAGCTGTTTTTT
CDR3aa: CSARDLSTGELFF
d_gene: .
v_gene: TRBV20-1
abundance: .
j_gene: TRBJ2-2

CDR3nt: TGTGCCAGTGTCGTGGGACTAGCGGGAGACTATAACACCGGGGAGCTGTTTTTT
CDR3aa: CASVVGLAGDYNTGELFF
d_gene: TRBD2
v_gene: TRBV11-2
abundance: many
j_gene: TRBJ2-2

CDR3nt: TGCAGCGTGGGACAGGGAGGGACCTACGAGCAGTACTTC
CDR3aa: CSVGQGGTYEQYF
d_gene: TRBD1
v_gene: TRBV29-1
abundance: many
j_gene: TRBJ2-7